This TCR beta chain derives from a study of spatial heterogeneity in lung cancer. V lost 5 bases, J lost 2 bases, and 8 bases stayed unmatched. The CDR3 is 15 amino acids. Looked up from germline, CDR1 is SGHVS and CDR2 is FNYEAQ. TCRdb itself ran the 5' RACE reads through MiXCR, one entry per CDR3 protein. Of roughly 79,000 distinct CDR3 sequences in the sample, under 8.5% are singletons; the top ten hold roughly 7.1%. Indicated time point: sample taken at primary tumor resection. The table lists this clonotype with many counts. The sequence was collected from a male donor with early-stage non-small cell lung cancer. Material: PBMCs, obtained at surgery. The chain joins TRBV7-6 to TRBJ2-7, with 8 bases matching TRBD1. In nucleotides, the CDR3 is TGTGCCAGCAGCCATCGGACAGGGTACGCCTACGAGCAGTACTTC. It codes for CASSHRTGYAYEQYF.